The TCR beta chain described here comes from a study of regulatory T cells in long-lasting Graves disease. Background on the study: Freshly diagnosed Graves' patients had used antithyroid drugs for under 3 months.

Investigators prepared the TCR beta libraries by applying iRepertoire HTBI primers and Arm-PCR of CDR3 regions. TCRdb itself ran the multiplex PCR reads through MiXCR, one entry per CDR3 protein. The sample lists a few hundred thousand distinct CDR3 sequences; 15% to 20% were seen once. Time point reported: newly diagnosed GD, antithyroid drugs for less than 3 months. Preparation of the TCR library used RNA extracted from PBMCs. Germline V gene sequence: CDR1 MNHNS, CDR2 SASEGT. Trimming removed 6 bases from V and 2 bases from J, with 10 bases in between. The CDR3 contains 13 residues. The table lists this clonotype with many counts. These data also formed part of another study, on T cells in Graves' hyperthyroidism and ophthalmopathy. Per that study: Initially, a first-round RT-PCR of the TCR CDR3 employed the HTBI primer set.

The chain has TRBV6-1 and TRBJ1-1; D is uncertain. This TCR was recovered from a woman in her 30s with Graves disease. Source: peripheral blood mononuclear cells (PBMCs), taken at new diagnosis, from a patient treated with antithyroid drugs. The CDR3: CASSRTGNTEAFF. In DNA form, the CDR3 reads TGTGCCAGCAGCCGGACGGGAAACACTGAAGCTTTCTTT.